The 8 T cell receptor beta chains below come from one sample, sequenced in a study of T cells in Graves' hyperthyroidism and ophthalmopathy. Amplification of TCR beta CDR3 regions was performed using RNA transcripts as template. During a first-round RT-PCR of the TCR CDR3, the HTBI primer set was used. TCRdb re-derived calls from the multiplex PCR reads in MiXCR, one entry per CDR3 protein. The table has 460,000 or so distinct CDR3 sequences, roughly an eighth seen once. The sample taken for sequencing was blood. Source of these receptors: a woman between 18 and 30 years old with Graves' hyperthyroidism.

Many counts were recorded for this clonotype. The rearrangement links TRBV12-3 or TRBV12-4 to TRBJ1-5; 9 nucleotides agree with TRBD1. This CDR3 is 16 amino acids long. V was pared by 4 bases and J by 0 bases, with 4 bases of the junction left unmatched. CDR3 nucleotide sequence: TGTGCCAGCAGTTGGACAGGGGCGTATAGCAATCAGCCCCAGCATTTT. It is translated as CASSWTGAYSNQPQHF.

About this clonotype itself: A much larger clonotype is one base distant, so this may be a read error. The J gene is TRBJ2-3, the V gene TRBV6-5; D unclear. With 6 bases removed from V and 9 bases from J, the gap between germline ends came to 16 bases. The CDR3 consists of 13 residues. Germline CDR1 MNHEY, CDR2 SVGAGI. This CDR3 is CASSQTSFQTQYF. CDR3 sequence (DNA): TGTGCCAGCAGCCAAACCAGTTTCCAGACGCAGTATTTT.

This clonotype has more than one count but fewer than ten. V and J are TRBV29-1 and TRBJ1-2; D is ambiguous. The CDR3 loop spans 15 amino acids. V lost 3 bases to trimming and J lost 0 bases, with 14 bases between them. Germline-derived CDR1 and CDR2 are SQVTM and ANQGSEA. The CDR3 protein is CSVDVSAYSNYGYTF. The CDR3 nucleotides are TGCAGCGTTGATGTTTCAGCCTACTCTAACTATGGCTACACCTTC.

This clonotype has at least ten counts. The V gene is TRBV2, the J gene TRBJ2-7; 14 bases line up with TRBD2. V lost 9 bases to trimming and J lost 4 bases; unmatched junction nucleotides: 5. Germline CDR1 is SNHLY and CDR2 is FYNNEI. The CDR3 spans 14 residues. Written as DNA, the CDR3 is TGTGCCAGAAGGACTAGCGGGAGGACGTACGAGCAGTACGTC. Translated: CARRTSGRTYEQYV.

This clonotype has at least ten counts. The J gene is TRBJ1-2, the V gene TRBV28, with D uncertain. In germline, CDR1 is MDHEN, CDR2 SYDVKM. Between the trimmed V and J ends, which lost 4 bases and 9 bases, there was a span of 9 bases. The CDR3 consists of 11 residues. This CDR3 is CASSYLQSYTF. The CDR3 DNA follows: TGTGCCAGCAGTTATCTACAGAGCTACACCTTC.

This CDR3 is CASSLAQIAGGLPTGELFF. CDR3 in DNA: TGTGCCAGCAGCTTAGCCCAGATAGCGGGAGGTCTCCCTACCGGGGAGCTGTTTTTT. The chain is built from TRBV7-9 and TRBJ2-2, with 10 bases lining up with TRBD2. CDR1 is SEHNR, CDR2 FQNEAQ, per germline (reference sequence). V shed 0 bases and J 5 bases; nucleotides not matched to a gene: 12. The CDR3 has 19 residues.

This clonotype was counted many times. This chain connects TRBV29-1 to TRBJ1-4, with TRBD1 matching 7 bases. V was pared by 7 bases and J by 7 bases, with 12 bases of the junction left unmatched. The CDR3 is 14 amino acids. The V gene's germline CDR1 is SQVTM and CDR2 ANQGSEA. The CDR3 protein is CSAGGGTESEKLFF. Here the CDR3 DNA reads TGCAGCGCCGGGGGGGGGACAGAGAGTGAAAAACTGTTTTTT.

The CDR3 here is CASSVVESTGELFF. The CDR3 region has the DNA TGTGCCAGCAGCGTAGTGGAGAGCACCGGGGAGCTGTTTTTT. The V and J genes are TRBV9 and TRBJ2-2; D is uncertain. Trimming took 0 bases from V and 4 from J, leaving 7 bases between them. The CDR3 is 14 amino acids. Germline CDR1 SGDLS, CDR2 YYNGEE.